These T cell receptor beta chains were read from a single sample in a study of T cell responses to AZD1222 COVID-19 vaccine. Using immunoSEQ multiplex PCR, the repertoire was profiled, and TCRdb retains in-frame clones only, with some absent. The sample includes 150,000 to 160,000 clones, 85% to 95% of them seen just once. Specimen: peripheral blood, collected 28 days after the second AZD1222 dose. The receptor source for this set is an adult who received the AZD1222 COVID-19 vaccine. CDR3s include the opening cysteine and the closing phenylalanine or tryptophan. The order of the fields is V gene, D gene, clone size, J gene, CDR3 DNA, CDR3 protein. D genes are given only for firm matches. Clone size is shown for a subset of rows, as once, few, many or a class of expanded clone.

>TRBV6-6|-|-|TRBJ1-3
TGTGCCAGCATTGTGGGAACTGGAAACACCATATATTTT
CASIVGTGNTIYF
>TRBV5-4|TRBD2|-|TRBJ2-1
TGTGCCAGCAGCCCCCCCCCTCGTGGCGGGGGTTACAATGAGCAGTTCTTC
CASSPPPRGGGYNEQFF
>TRBV6-5|TRBD1|-|TRBJ2-7
TGTGCCAGCAGTCCCGACAGGGCGAACCCCTACGAGCAGTACTTC
CASSPDRANPYEQYF
>TRBV21-1|-|-|TRBJ1-4
TGTGCCAGCAGCAAAGGACAGGGGGCAACTAATGAAAAACTGTTTTTT
CASSKGQGATNEKLFF
>TRBV27|-|few|TRBJ1-5
TGTGCCAGCATCGGAGCGGGCGGTCAGCCCCAGCATTTT
CASIGAGGQPQHF
>TRBV5-1|TRBD1|-|TRBJ2-1
TGCGCCAGCAGCTCGACAGGGAGCTCCTACAATGAGCAGTTCTTC
CASSSTGSSYNEQFF
>TRBV11-2|-|-|TRBJ2-1
TGTGCCAGCAGCTTCGGATCAGGGATCGATGAGCAGTTCTTC
CASSFGSGIDEQFF
>TRBV27|-|-|TRBJ2-5
TGTGCCAGCAGCCGTTCGTGGCCCTCACAAGAGACCCAGTACTTC
CASSRSWPSQETQYF
>TRBV4-1|TRBD2|-|TRBJ2-1
TGCGCCAGCAGGCCGGGACTAGTAGTTGGTGAGCAGTTCTTC
CASRPGLVVGEQFF
>TRBV5-1|-|-|TRBJ1-1
TGCGCCAGCAGCTTGGGCTTCTCCGGCAAGAACACTGAAGCTTTCTTT
CASSLGFSGKNTEAFF
>TRBV6-2/TRBV6-3|-|once|TRBJ1-4
TGTGCCAGCAGTTACGGATTCCCTAATGAAAAACTGTTTTTT
CASSYGFPNEKLFF
>TRBV11-2|-|-|TRBJ1-2
TGTGCCAGCAGCTCCTCAAACAGGGTTCGTGGCTACACCTTC
CASSSSNRVRGYTF
>TRBV6-2/TRBV6-3|-|-|TRBJ1-2
TGTGCCAGCAGTCTACTTGGGAACTATGGCTACACCTTC
CASSLLGNYGYTF
>TRBV7-2|-|-|TRBJ1-3
TGTGCCAGCAGCCCTACCTCTGGAAACACCATATATTTT
CASSPTSGNTIYF
>TRBV12-3/TRBV12-4|-|few|TRBJ1-2
TGTGCCAGCAGCCTCGACACCTACTTGGGCTACACCTTC
CASSLDTYLGYTF
>TRBV20-1|-|-|TRBJ2-3
TGCAGTGCTAGTATGAGCATCGGCACAGATACGCAGTATTTT
CSASMSIGTDTQYF
>TRBV27|TRBD2|few|TRBJ2-7
TGTGCCAGCAGCCCGGGGAGGGGCTACGAGCAGTACTTC
CASSPGRGYEQYF
>TRBV4-1|TRBD1|-|TRBJ1-4
TGCGCCAGCAGCTCGAAGGACAGGGCGGGAGCTGAAAAACTGTTTTTT
CASSSKDRAGAEKLFF
>TRBV25-1|TRBD1|-|TRBJ2-7
TGTGCCAGTCGACAGGGAATCTACGAGCAGTACTTC
CASRQGIYEQYF
>TRBV4-1|-|-|TRBJ1-5
TGCGCCAGCAGCAAGGCCGAGGGTGGGCTTCAGCCCCAGCATTTT
CASSKAEGGLQPQHF
>TRBV19|-|-|TRBJ1-3
TGTGCCAGTAGTAGCCCCGGAATATCTGGAAACACCATATATTTT
CASSSPGISGNTIYF
>TRBV5-4|-|-|TRBJ1-1
TGTGCCAGCAGCCCGGAGGGACAGAACACTGAAGCTTTCTTT
CASSPEGQNTEAFF
>TRBV5-1|-|-|TRBJ2-7
TGCGGAAGTCGGAGTTACGAGCAGTACTTC
CGSRSYEQYF
>TRBV19|-|-|TRBJ2-5
TGTGCCAGTAGTCCGACGTGGGGGAACCAAGAGACCCAGTACTTC
CASSPTWGNQETQYF